The next 23 T cell receptor beta chains were all read from a single sample in a study of cytomegalovirus exposure and HLA in healthy donors. 13 Jbeta primers and 60 Vbeta primers were used for the PCR. Here immunoSEQ multiplex PCR was the method, and the copy in TCRdb shows in-frame clones only, minus some. The table has around 85,000 clones, about 80% seen once. Sequenced material: PBMCs. The receptor set was obtained from a man aged 25-45 years in good health and CMV-seronegative.

The sample holds one count of this clone. The V call is TRBV6-1, the J call TRBJ2-5; tentatively, D is TRBD1 (5 bases). The V and J ends lost 7 bases and 5 bases respectively, with 11 bases between them. The CDR3 extends over 12 amino acids. CDR1 and CDR2 (germline): MNHNS, SASEGT. The CDR3 region is CASTRAIETQYF. CDR3 nucleotide sequence: TGTGCCAGCACCAGGGCGATCGAGACCCAGTACTTC.

The chain joins TRBV5-1 to TRBJ2-3, with D uncertain. V was cut by 4 bases and J by 3 bases, with 12 bases left in between. The CDR3 has 14 residues. Germline lookup yields CDR1 SGHRS and CDR2 YFSETQ. The CDR3 nucleotides read TGCGCCAGCAGCGGCGCAGGCAGTACAGATACGCAGTATTTT. Amino acids: CASSGAGSTDTQYF.

The chain links TRBV28 to TRBJ2-5, with D possibly matching TRBD2 (7 bases). Trimming stripped 4 bases from V and 5 bases from J, with 17 bases between. CDR3 length: 15 residues. In germline, CDR1 is MDHEN, CDR2 SYDVKM. Here the CDR3 DNA reads TGTGCCAGCAGTTGGGGCGCGGGGGCGCATGAGACCCAGTACTTC. Its protein product is CASSWGAGAHETQYF.

This sequence joins TRBV5-1 and TRBJ1-3; no clear D. The CDR3 runs 15 residues. Trimming cost V 4 bases and J 0 bases, with 11 bases left between them. Germline V gene sequence: CDR1 SGHRS, CDR2 YFSETQ. CDR3 loop: CASSPNDNSGNTIYF. CDR3 nucleotide sequence: TGCGCCAGCAGCCCGAACGACAACTCTGGAAACACCATATATTTT.

The V call is TRBV27, the J call TRBJ2-1; a weak D match, TRBD1 (5 bases). CDR1 MNHEY and CDR2 SMNVEV come from the germline V gene (reference sequence). With 3 bases removed from V and 8 bases from J, the gap between germline ends came to 11 bases. This CDR3 contains 13 residues. The CDR3 reads CASSFGARDEQFF. Written as DNA, the CDR3 is TGTGCCAGCAGTTTTGGGGCGCGAGATGAGCAGTTCTTC.

The V gene is TRBV15, the J gene TRBJ1-1; the D gene is possibly TRBD1 (5 bases). The CDR3 covers 14 residues. The ends were cut back, 2 bases at V and 3 bases at J, with 10 bases in the middle. Looked up from germline, CDR1 is LNHNV and CDR2 is YYDKDF (reference sequence). The CDR3 DNA is TGTGCCACCAGCAGACAGGGATTGGACACTGAAGCTTTCTTT. This encodes CATSRQGLDTEAFF.

The V gene is TRBV4-1, the J gene TRBJ1-2; 8 nucleotides match TRBD1. V trimming: 0 bases; J trimming: 8 bases; junction bases outside the gene matches: 5. The germline CDR1 and CDR2 sequences are MGHRA and YSYEKL. The CDR3 covers 14 residues. CDR3 residues: CASSQEGTGGGYTF. The CDR3 nucleotides are TGCGCCAGCAGCCAAGAAGGGACAGGAGGGGGCTACACCTTC.

This sequence joins TRBV10-1 and TRBJ2-7, with D perhaps TRBD1 (6 bases). V lost 10 bases and J 6 bases, leaving 19 bases between the germline ends. This CDR3 comprises 13 residues. CDR1 is WNHNN and CDR2 is SYGVQD in the germline V gene (reference sequence). CDR3 region: CATTSGTTGEQYF. CDR3 coding DNA: TGCGCCACTACCTCCGGGACAACTGGCGAGCAGTACTTC.

The V gene is TRBV27, the J gene TRBJ2-4; TRBD2 agrees at 7 bases. Germline V lookup: CDR1 MNHEY, CDR2 SMNVEV (reference sequence). The ends lost 5 bases at V and 7 bases at J; junction bases unmatched: 8. The CDR3 loop spans 14 amino acids. CDR3 sequence reads: CASSQTSLRNIQYF. Here the CDR3 DNA reads TGTGCCAGCAGTCAGACTAGCCTGAGGAACATTCAGTACTTC.

This chain links TRBV30 with TRBJ2-3; D remains ambiguous. Trimming took 4 bases from V and 2 from J, leaving 10 bases between them. The CDR3 is made up of 13 amino acids. CDR1 and CDR2 from the germline V gene are GTSNPN and SVGIG (reference sequence). For the CDR3, the DNA is TGTGCCTGGATGGTCACAATCACAGATACGCAGTATTTT. This codes for CAWMVTITDTQYF.

This chain links TRBV13 with TRBJ2-2, with 14 nucleotides matching TRBD2. The germline CDR1 and CDR2 sequences are PRHDT and FYEKMQ (reference sequence). Trimming cost V 5 bases and J 2 bases; bases outside gene matches: 13. The CDR3 has 20 residues. This chain's CDR3 is CASSHYRRTSGRTNTGELFF. CDR3 DNA sequence: TGTGCCAGCAGCCACTACCGTCGGACTAGCGGGAGGACTAACACCGGGGAGCTGTTTTTT.

The chain employs TRBV30 and TRBJ2-3, with D perhaps matching TRBD2 (9 bases). The CDR3 contains 16 residues. Germline lookup yields CDR1 GTSNPN and CDR2 SVGIG (reference sequence). V lost 5 bases, J lost 2 bases, and 20 bases lay in between. This CDR3 reads CAWRRGLAGLTDTQYF. In nucleotides, the CDR3 is TGTGCCTGGCGCAGGGGGCTAGCGGGACTCACAGATACGCAGTATTTT.

The genes are TRBV19 and TRBJ1-6, with a possible D match to TRBD1 (6 bases). The V end was cut by 6 bases, the J end by 10 bases, with 25 bases between. The length of the CDR3 is 17 residues. Germline V gene lookup returns CDR1 LNHDA and CDR2 SQIVND (reference sequence). In DNA, the CDR3 is TGTGCCAGTAGCGGCCTAGGGGCACAGGGAAGGGGGTCACCCCTCCACTTT. It specifies CASSGLGAQGRGSPLHF.

This rearrangement joins TRBV28 to TRBJ1-5, with D maybe TRBD1 (5 bases). This CDR3 comprises 15 residues. The V and J ends lost 6 bases and 2 bases respectively, with 14 bases between them. Per the germline V gene, CDR1 is MDHEN and CDR2 is SYDVKM. CDR3 in amino acids: CASRFGGLRNQPQHF. DNA for the CDR3: TGTGCCAGCAGGTTCGGGGGGTTACGCAATCAGCCCCAGCATTTT. Drawing the rest from reference TRBV28 and TRBJ1-5, the complete variable domain is DVKVTQSSRYLVKRTGEKVFLECVQDMDHENMFWYRQDPGLGLRLIYFSYDVKMKEKGDIPEGYSVSREKKERFSLILESASTNQTSMYLCASRFGGLRNQPQHFGDGTRLSIL.

In DNA, the CDR3 is TGTGCCAGCAGCTTAGCGGGAGGGACTGAAGCTTTCTTT. Translated, it gives CASSLAGGTEAFF. This chain uses TRBV11-3 with TRBJ1-1; no clear D. This CDR3 comprises 13 residues. Germline V CDR1 and CDR2: SGHNT, YENEEA. Deletions cut 1 base from V and 5 bases from J, with 8 bases between.

The V gene is TRBV28, the J gene TRBJ2-7; D perhaps matches TRBD1 (6 bases). From germline, CDR1 is MDHEN and CDR2 SYDVKM. Trimming took 2 bases from V and 3 from J, leaving 14 bases between them. The CDR3 is made up of 15 amino acids. The CDR3 nucleotides read TGTGCCAGCAGTTTACGAAAAGGACAGATCTACGAGCAGTACTTC. Its translation is CASSLRKGQIYEQYF.

In nucleotides, the CDR3 is TGCGCCAGCAGCCAAGAAGGGACTTTCGGTCAGCCCCAGCATTTT. It translates to CASSQEGTFGQPQHF. The genes are TRBV4-1 and TRBJ1-5, with D possibly being TRBD1 (5 bases). V dropped 0 bases and J dropped 6 bases, with 12 bases sitting between them. This CDR3 region has 15 residues. The germline gives CDR1 MGHRA, CDR2 YSYEKL.

The chain employs TRBV6-4 and TRBJ2-3; 10 bases line up with TRBD2. With 2 bases clipped from V and 4 bases from J, the junction kept 0 bases outside the gene matches. CDR1 is MRHNA and CDR2 is SNTAGT in the germline V gene. The CDR3 length is 14 residues. The CDR3 DNA sequence: TGTGCCAGCAGTGACCTAGCGGGGGCAGATACGCAGTATTTT. Protein product: CASSDLAGADTQYF.

This rearrangement joins TRBV4-1 to TRBJ2-5, with D maybe TRBD1 (6 bases). The V end lost 1 base, the J end lost 0 bases, and 15 bases lay between the germline ends. The length of the CDR3 is 17 residues. Germline V gives CDR1 MGHRA, CDR2 YSYEKL. CDR3 nucleotide sequence: TGCGCCAGCAGCCAAGGACCTCCCCAGGGGTACCAAGAGACCCAGTACTTC. This translates into CASSQGPPQGYQETQYF.

The chain uses TRBV5-1 and TRBJ2-1; the match to TRBD2 covers 11 bases. The CDR3 consists of 15 residues. CDR1 is SGHRS and CDR2 is YFSETQ in the germline V gene. V dropped 3 bases and J dropped 5; count of bases not matched to a gene: 4. CDR3 loop: CASSSGLAAHNEQFF. The CDR3 DNA is TGCGCCAGCAGCTCGGGACTAGCGGCCCACAATGAGCAGTTCTTC.

V and J are TRBV7-3 and TRBJ2-2; 7 bases align to TRBD1. The CDR3 runs 16 residues. With 5 bases clipped from V and 2 bases from J, the junction kept 8 bases outside the gene matches. Germline V CDR1 and CDR2: SGHTA, FQGTGA. CDR3 sequence reads: CASSVMGQSNTGELFF. The CDR3 DNA reads TGTGCCAGCAGCGTTATGGGACAGTCTAACACCGGGGAGCTGTTTTTT.

This chain connects TRBV11-2 to TRBJ2-1; a possible D gene is TRBD2 (5 bases). CDR3 length: 13 residues. Germline V lookup: CDR1 SGHAT, CDR2 FQNNGV. Trimming took off 3 bases at V and 8 bases at J, with 11 bases between the two ends. The CDR3 nucleotides read TGTGCCAGCAGCTTCCGGACTTCAGATGAGCAGTTCTTC. This encodes CASSFRTSDEQFF. Drawing the rest from reference TRBV11-2 and TRBJ2-1, the complete variable domain is EAGVAQSPRYKIIEKRQSVAFWCNPISGHATLYWYQQILGQGPKLLIQFQNNGVVDDSQLPKDRFSAERLKGVDSTLKIQPAKLEDSAVYLCASSFRTSDEQFFGPGTRLTVL.

This chain connects TRBV15 to TRBJ1-2, with D perhaps TRBD1 (5 bases). V was shortened by 0 bases and J by 8 bases, with 13 bases between the two germline ends. CDR3 size: 14 residues. Germline lookup yields CDR1 LNHNV and CDR2 YYDKDF (reference sequence). For the CDR3, the DNA is TGTGCCACCAGCAGAGATCGGGCAGGGAAAGGCTACACCTTC. Translation gives CATSRDRAGKGYTF.